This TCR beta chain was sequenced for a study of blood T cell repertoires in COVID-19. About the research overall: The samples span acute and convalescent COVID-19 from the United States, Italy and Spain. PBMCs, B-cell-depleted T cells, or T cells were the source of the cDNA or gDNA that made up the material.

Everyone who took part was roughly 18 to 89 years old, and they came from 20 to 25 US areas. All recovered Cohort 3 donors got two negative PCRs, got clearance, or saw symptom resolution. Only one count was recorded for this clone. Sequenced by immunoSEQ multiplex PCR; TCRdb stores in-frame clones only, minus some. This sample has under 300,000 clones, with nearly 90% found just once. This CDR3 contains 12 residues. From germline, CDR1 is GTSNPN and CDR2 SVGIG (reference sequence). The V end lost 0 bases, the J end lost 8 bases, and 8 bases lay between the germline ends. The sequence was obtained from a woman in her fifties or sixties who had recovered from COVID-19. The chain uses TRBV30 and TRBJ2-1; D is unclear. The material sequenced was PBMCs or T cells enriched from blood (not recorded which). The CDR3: CAWSVLVDEQFF. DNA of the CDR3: TGTGCCTGGAGTGTACTGGTAGATGAGCAGTTCTTC.